These 22 T cell receptor beta chains came from one sample sequenced in a study of blood T cell repertoires in COVID-19. Profiling relied on immunoSEQ multiplex PCR, and the TCRdb table lists in-frame clones only, not all of them. The sample contains 200,000 to 250,000 clones, 85% to 90% of which appear only once. Material for sequencing was peripheral blood. The origin of the receptors is a man between 25 and 39 years old with COVID-19, enrolled during active disease.

This chain uses TRBV19 with TRBJ1-4; TRBD1 agrees at 7 bases. J lost 1 base, V lost 2 bases, and 16 bases had no gene match. Germline assignment: CDR1 LNHDA and CDR2 SQIVND (reference sequence). The CDR3 has 20 residues. The CDR3 nucleotides read TGTGCCAGTAGTATAAGGGCCGGGGGACAGACCCCTTTAACTAATGAAAAACTGTTTTTT. Protein: CASSIRAGGQTPLTNEKLFF.

The chain recombines TRBV7-6 with TRBJ2-7; 10 nucleotides line up with TRBD2. Germline values: CDR1 SGHVS, CDR2 FNYEAQ. The CDR3 covers 13 residues. With V trimmed by 6 bases and J by 4 bases, 3 bases remained unmatched. CDR3 coding DNA: TGTGCCAGCAGTCCTAGCGGGGGTTACGAGCAGTACTTC. It translates to CASSPSGGYEQYF.

CDR3 sequence (DNA): TGTGCCAGCAGCGGGTGGACAGCGAACACTGAAGCTTTCTTT. Translation gives CASSGWTANTEAFF. This rearrangement joins TRBV5-5 to TRBJ1-1; possibly TRBD1 for D (6 bases). The CDR3 has 14 residues. CDR1 and CDR2 from the germline V gene are SGHKS and YYEKEE (reference sequence). The V gene lost 4 bases and the J gene lost 1 base, with 11 bases spanning the gap.

The chain links TRBV12-5 to TRBJ2-7, with 7 bases identical to TRBD1. CDR1 and CDR2 (germline): LGHNT, FRNRAP. The ends lost 6 bases at V and 2 bases at J; junction bases unmatched: 13. The CDR3 sequence is 16 residues long. CDR3 DNA: TGTGCTAGTGGCTATCCCACAGGGGAGATTACCTACGAGCAGTACTTC. It specifies CASGYPTGEITYEQYF.

This clone appeared once. The rearrangement joins TRBV11-2 to TRBJ2-1; 11 bases match TRBD2. V lost 7 bases, J lost 8 bases, and 10 bases stayed unmatched. The CDR3 covers 15 residues. Per germline, CDR1 SGHAT and CDR2 FQNNGV. CDR3 bases: TGTGCCAGCAAATACACTAGCGGGAGAGTCTATGAGCAGTTCTTC. Protein sequence: CASKYTSGRVYEQFF. Variable domain in full (rest from reference TRBV11-2 and TRBJ2-1): EAGVAQSPRYKIIEKRQSVAFWCNPISGHATLYWYQQILGQGPKLLIQFQNNGVVDDSQLPKDRFSAERLKGVDSTLKIQPAKLEDSAVYLCASKYTSGRVYEQFFGPGTRLTVL.

The chain combines TRBV9 with TRBJ1-5; D may be TRBD1 (5 bases). The V and J ends lost 3 bases and 5 bases respectively, with 9 bases between them. The CDR3 extends over 13 amino acids. CDR1 is SGDLS and CDR2 is YYNGEE in the germline V gene. The CDR3 spells CASSADTYQPQHF. CDR3 in DNA: TGTGCCAGCAGCGCGGACACTTATCAGCCCCAGCATTTT.

This chain uses TRBV5-6 with TRBJ1-2; TRBD1 agrees at 9 bases. Per the germline V gene, CDR1 is SGHDT and CDR2 is YYEEEE. With V trimmed by 4 bases and J by 4 bases, 11 bases remained unmatched. There are 16 residues in the CDR3. DNA for the CDR3: TGTGCCAGCAGCGTCGGGACAGGGCCTTCTAGCTATGGCTACACCTTC. Encoded protein: CASSVGTGPSSYGYTF.

The chain uses TRBV19 and TRBJ1-5; 7 bases line up with TRBD1. The germline V gene encodes CDR1 LNHDA and CDR2 SQIVND (reference sequence). This CDR3 has 16 amino acids. The ends lost 3 bases at V and 5 bases at J; junction bases unmatched: 10. CDR3 nucleotide sequence: TGTGCCAGTAGTATTTATACCGCAGGGGGTGATCAGCCCCAGCATTTT. This sequence encodes CASSIYTAGGDQPQHF.

V usage is TRBV21-1 and J usage is TRBJ2-1; the table calls TRBD1, which could not be checked here. TRBV21-1 is marked as a pseudogene. The CDR3 covers 15 residues. The CDR3 sequence is CASSKPQGERNEQFF. The CDR3 DNA is TGTGCCAGCAGCAAACCCCAGGGGGAGAGGAATGAGCAGTTCTTC.

The chain has TRBV6-6 and TRBJ1-1; no firm D call. From germline, CDR1 is MNHNY and CDR2 SVGAGI (reference sequence). The CDR3 runs 13 residues. Trimming pared 6 bases from V and 0 bases from J, leaving 8 bases between. CDR3 in amino acids: CASRLSMNTEAFF. Here the CDR3 DNA reads TGTGCCAGCAGACTATCGATGAACACTGAAGCTTTCTTT.

The J gene is TRBJ1-1, the V gene TRBV2, with D possibly being TRBD1 (6 bases). CDR1 and CDR2 (germline): SNHLY, FYNNEI. There are 14 residues in the CDR3. V gave up 4 bases and J gave up 8 bases, with 17 bases separating them. The CDR3 here is CASSVTGTKVEAFF. CDR3 in DNA: TGTGCCAGCAGTGTTACCGGGACAAAGGTGGAAGCTTTCTTT. The entire variable domain, with the rest obtained from reference TRBV2 and TRBJ1-1, is as follows: EPEVTQTPSHQVTQMGQEVILRCVPISNHLYFYWYRQILGQKVEFLVSFYNNEISEKSEIFDDQFSVERPDGSNFTLKIRSTKLEDSAMYFCASSVTGTKVEAFFGQGTRLTVV.

The gene calls are TRBV12-5 and TRBJ2-7; the D gene is possibly TRBD2 (6 bases). Germline CDR1 is LGHNT and CDR2 is FRNRAP. V lost 4 bases and J 2 bases, leaving 27 bases between the germline ends. This CDR3 has 19 amino acids. The CDR3 loop is CASGSRDGAIFPYPYEQYF. Written as DNA, the CDR3 is TGTGCTAGTGGTTCGCGGGACGGCGCAATATTCCCCTACCCCTACGAGCAGTACTTC.

This chain joins TRBV7-9 and TRBJ1-1, with 7 bases matching TRBD1. CDR3 length: 15 amino acids. V was clipped by 4 bases and J by 1 base; unmatched bases: 6. Per the germline V gene, CDR1 is SEHNR and CDR2 is FQNEAQ (reference sequence). CDR3 loop: CASSSLGTANTEAFF. The CDR3 coding sequence is TGTGCCAGCAGCTCGCTAGGGACAGCGAACACTGAAGCTTTCTTT.

The chain has TRBV5-1 and TRBJ1-1; D is perhaps TRBD1 (6 bases). CDR1 is SGHRS and CDR2 is YFSETQ in the germline V gene. The length of the CDR3 is 17 residues. The germline V and J ends were trimmed by 1 base and 5 bases, with 21 bases remaining between them. The CDR3 spells CASSLPPMGARSTEAFF. In DNA form, the CDR3 reads TGCGCCAGCAGCTTGCCCCCCATGGGGGCGAGGAGTACTGAAGCTTTCTTT.

The gene calls are TRBV28 and TRBJ1-3, with a possible D match to TRBD1 (6 bases). CDR3 size: 15 residues. V was shortened by 3 bases and J by 1 base, with 10 bases between the two germline ends. From germline, CDR1 is MDHEN and CDR2 SYDVKM. CDR3 amino acids: CASSFYRVSGNTIYF. CDR3 nucleotide sequence: TGTGCCAGCAGTTTTTACAGGGTGTCTGGAAACACCATATATTTT. Full variable domain (remainder filled in from reference TRBV28 and TRBJ1-3): DVKVTQSSRYLVKRTGEKVFLECVQDMDHENMFWYRQDPGLGLRLIYFSYDVKMKEKGDIPEGYSVSREKKERFSLILESASTNQTSMYLCASSFYRVSGNTIYFGEGSWLTVV.

V usage is TRBV15 and J usage is TRBJ1-2; D gene ambiguous. The CDR3 covers 13 residues. In germline, CDR1 is LNHNV, CDR2 YYDKDF (reference sequence). V lost 1 base, J lost 7 bases, and 10 bases lay in between. The CDR3 DNA reads TGTGCCACCAGCAGAGGAATAGATGCTGGCTACACCTTC. Protein product: CATSRGIDAGYTF.

V is TRBV7-9 and J is TRBJ2-7; D is unclear. Germline V gene lookup returns CDR1 SEHNR and CDR2 FQNEAQ (reference sequence). V lost 2 bases to trimming and J lost 2 bases, with 7 bases between them. This CDR3 spans 13 amino acids. CDR3: CASSLNSAYEQYF. CDR3 bases: TGTGCCAGCAGCTTAAACAGTGCCTACGAGCAGTACTTC. Full variable domain (missing parts from reference TRBV7-9 and TRBJ2-7): DTGVSQNPRHKITKRGQNVTFRCDPISEHNRLYWYRQTLGQGPEFLTYFQNEAQLEKSRLLSDRFSAERPKGSFSTLEIQRTEQGDSAMYLCASSLNSAYEQYFGPGTRLTVT.

The gene calls are TRBV28 and TRBJ2-7; 11 positions match TRBD1. CDR1 MDHEN and CDR2 SYDVKM come from the germline V gene. This CDR3 region has 13 residues. Losses at the gene ends were 6 bases for V and 9 bases for J; bases not matched to a gene: 7. CDR3 amino acids: CASRSGQGARQYF. The CDR3 DNA sequence: TGTGCCAGCAGATCTGGACAGGGGGCGCGGCAGTACTTC.

The chain uses TRBV19 and TRBJ2-2; no clear D. Looked up from germline, CDR1 is LNHDA and CDR2 is SQIVND (reference sequence). The CDR3 is 15 residues long. Trimming cost V 6 bases and J 4 bases, with 15 bases left between them. The chain's CDR3 is CASSRRWLGTGELFF. The CDR3 bases are TGTGCCAGTAGCCGCAGGTGGCTGGGCACCGGGGAGCTGTTTTTT.

This clone came up a few times. The chain couples TRBV4-2 to TRBJ2-1; D is possibly TRBD2 (5 bases). This CDR3 has 14 amino acids. Germline assignment: CDR1 LGHNA and CDR2 YNFKEQ. With 4 bases removed from V and 3 bases from J, the gap between germline ends came to 10 bases. The chain's CDR3 is CASSPTKDYNEQFF. The CDR3 DNA reads as TGTGCCAGCAGCCCGACTAAGGACTACAATGAGCAGTTCTTC.

The V and J genes are TRBV6-4 and TRBJ2-3, with 7 nucleotides matching TRBD2. The CDR3 runs to 15 residues. Trimming took 3 bases from V and 3 from J; bases not matched to a gene: 6. CDR1 MRHNA and CDR2 SNTAGT come from the germline V gene. CDR3: CASSESSGVTDTQYF. CDR3 bases: TGTGCCAGCAGTGAGTCTAGCGGAGTGACAGATACGCAGTATTTT.

The chain is built from TRBV19 and TRBJ1-5, with 12 positions matching TRBD1. With V trimmed by 3 bases and J by 2 bases, 11 bases remained unmatched. CDR1 is LNHDA, CDR2 SQIVND, per germline (reference sequence). This CDR3 contains 19 residues. The CDR3 is CASSILGTGGRKGNQPQHF. As DNA, the CDR3 is TGTGCCAGTAGTATCCTCGGGACAGGGGGCAGGAAGGGCAATCAGCCCCAGCATTTT.